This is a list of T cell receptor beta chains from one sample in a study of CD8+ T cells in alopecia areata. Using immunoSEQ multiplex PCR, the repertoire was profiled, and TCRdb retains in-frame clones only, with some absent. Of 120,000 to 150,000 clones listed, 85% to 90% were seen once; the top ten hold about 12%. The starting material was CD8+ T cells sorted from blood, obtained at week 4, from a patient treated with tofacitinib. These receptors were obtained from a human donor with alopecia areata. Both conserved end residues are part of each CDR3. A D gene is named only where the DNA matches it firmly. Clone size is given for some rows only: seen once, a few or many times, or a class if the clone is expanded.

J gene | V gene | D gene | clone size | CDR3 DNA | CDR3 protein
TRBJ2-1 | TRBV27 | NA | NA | TGTGCCAGCACCTACGGAAACCCCACCAATGAGCAGTTCTTC | CASTYGNPTNEQFF
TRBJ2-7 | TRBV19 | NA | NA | TGTGCCAGTTCGATGGGCATTCCGAGCTCCTACGAGCAGTACTTC | CASSMGIPSSYEQYF
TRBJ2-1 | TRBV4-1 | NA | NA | TGCGCCAGCAGCCAAGAACCGGTAACCTACAATGAGCAGTTCTTC | CASSQEPVTYNEQFF
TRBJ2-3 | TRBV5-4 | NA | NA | TGTGCCAGCAGCTTGCTTTATATTGGAGATACGCAGTATTTT | CASSLLYIGDTQYF
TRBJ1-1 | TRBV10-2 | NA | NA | TGCGCCAGCAGAACAGGGTCGGAACGAGCTTTCTTT | CASRTGSERAFF
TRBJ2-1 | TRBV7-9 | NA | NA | TGTGCCAGCAGCCGCGGCGATAATGAGCAGTTCTTC | CASSRGDNEQFF
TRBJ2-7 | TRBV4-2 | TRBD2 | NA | TGTGCCAGCAGCCAAGAAGTCGGTGCGGGGGGGTTGGCCTACGAGCAGTACTTC | CASSQEVGAGGLAYEQYF
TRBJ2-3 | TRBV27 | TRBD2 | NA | TGTGCCAGCAGCGTCCTAGCGGGAGATACGCAGTATTTT | CASSVLAGDTQYF
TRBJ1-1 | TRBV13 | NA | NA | TGTGCCACTCTACAAGTCACAGGTCAGACTGAAGCTTTCTTT | CATLQVTGQTEAFF
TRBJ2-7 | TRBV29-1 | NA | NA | TGCAGCGTTGGGCTATCGGACACTCTAAACCCCTACGAGCAGTACTTC | CSVGLSDTLNPYEQYF
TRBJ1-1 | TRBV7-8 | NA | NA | TGTGCCAGCAGCCTATGGGCCTCGAACACTGAAGCTTTCTTT | CASSLWASNTEAFF
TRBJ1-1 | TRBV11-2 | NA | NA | TGTGCCAGCAGCTTAGGTGGCGAAGAAGCTTTCTTT | CASSLGGEEAFF
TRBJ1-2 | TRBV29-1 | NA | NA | TGCAGCGTTGGAGGGGCCTACCCCCCCTATGGCTACACCTTC | CSVGGAYPPYGYTF
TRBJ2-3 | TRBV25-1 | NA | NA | TGTGCCAGCAGTGAATACGAGGGGTACACAGATACGCAGTATTTT | CASSEYEGYTDTQYF
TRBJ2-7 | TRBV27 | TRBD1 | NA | TGTGCCAGCAGTATCGGACAGGGGGCAGTTGGCGAGCAGTACTTC | CASSIGQGAVGEQYF
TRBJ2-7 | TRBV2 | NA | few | TGTGCCAGCACCAATGCCAGGGGGGAACTCGGCTACGAGCAGTACTTC | CASTNARGELGYEQYF
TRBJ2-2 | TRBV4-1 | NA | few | TGCGCCAGCAGCCAAGCGAGTTCCAACACCGGGGAGCTGTTTTTT | CASSQASSNTGELFF
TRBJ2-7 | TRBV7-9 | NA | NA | TGTGCCAGCAGCTTAGAAGGGGTACCCTACGAGCAGTACTTC | CASSLEGVPYEQYF
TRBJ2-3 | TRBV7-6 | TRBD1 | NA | TGTGCCAGCAGCCCCGGGACAGGCCCCGATACGCAGTATTTT | CASSPGTGPDTQYF
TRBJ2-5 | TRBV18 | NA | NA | TGTGCCAGCTCACCAAGCGCGACGTCATCCGAGACCCAGTACTTC | CASSPSATSSETQYF
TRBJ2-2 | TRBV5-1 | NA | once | TGCGCCAGCAGTGGATCAGTGAACACCGGGGAGCTGTTTTTT | CASSGSVNTGELFF
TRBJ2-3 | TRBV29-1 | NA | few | TGCAGCGTTTGGGGAGCAGGGGTGACGGATACGCAGTATTTT | CSVWGAGVTDTQYF
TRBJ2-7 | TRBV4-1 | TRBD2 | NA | TGCGCCAGCAGCCAGGGGGGGAACTACGAGCAGTACTTC | CASSQGGNYEQYF
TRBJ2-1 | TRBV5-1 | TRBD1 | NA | TGCGCCAGCAGCCAAGATCCGGGACAGCCTTACTACAATGAGCAGTTCTTC | CASSQDPGQPYYNEQFF
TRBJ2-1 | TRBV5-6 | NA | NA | TGTGCCAGCAGCTTCGCGACGGGCGGTGAGCAGTTCTTC | CASSFATGGEQFF
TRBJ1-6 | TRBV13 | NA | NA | TGTGCCAGCAGCTCAACGACAGCCACCGATTCACCCCTCCACTTT | CASSSTTATDSPLHF
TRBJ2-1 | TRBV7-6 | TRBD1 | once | TGTGCCAGCAGCCCGGGACAGGGGAGCTCCTACAATGAGCAGTTCTTC | CASSPGQGSSYNEQFF
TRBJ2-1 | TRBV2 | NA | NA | TGTGCCAGCAAGGGGAAAAATGAGCAGTTCTTC | CASKGKNEQFF
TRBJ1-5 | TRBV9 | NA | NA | TGTGCCAGCAGCGGACGTCTCGGGGATCAGCCCCAGCATTTT | CASSGRLGDQPQHF
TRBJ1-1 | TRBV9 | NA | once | TGTGCCAGCAGCCCCCGCCGGGCCCAGACTGAAGCTTTCTTT | CASSPRRAQTEAFF
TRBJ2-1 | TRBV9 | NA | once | TGTGCCAGCAGCGGCAACAATGAGCAGTTCTTC | CASSGNNEQFF
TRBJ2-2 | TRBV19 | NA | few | TGTGCCAGTAGTACGGAGGTGAACACCGGGGAGCTGTTTTTT | CASSTEVNTGELFF
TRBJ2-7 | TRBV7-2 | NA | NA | TGTGCCAGCAGCGCAAGACAGGTTCTCTACGAGCAGTACTTC | CASSARQVLYEQYF
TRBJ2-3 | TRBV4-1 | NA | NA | TGCGCCAGCAGCCAAGTTCAGGGGAGGGGCACAGATACGCAGTATTTT | CASSQVQGRGTDTQYF
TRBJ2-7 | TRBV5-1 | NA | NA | TGCGCCAGCAGCTTTTGGGGGTATGGGAACGAGCAGTACTTC | CASSFWGYGNEQYF
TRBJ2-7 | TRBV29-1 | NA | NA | TGCAGCGCCTCGGACCTATACGAGCAGTACTTC | CSASDLYEQYF
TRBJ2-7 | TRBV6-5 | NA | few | TGTGCCAGCAGTTACCAGACAGGACCCTACGAGCAGTACTTC | CASSYQTGPYEQYF
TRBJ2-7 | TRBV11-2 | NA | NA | TGTGCCAGCAGCTACCTTCCCTACGAGCAGTACTTC | CASSYLPYEQYF
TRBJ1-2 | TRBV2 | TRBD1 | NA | TGTGCCACCCAGGGGGGGAGTGGCTACACCTTC | CATQGGSGYTF
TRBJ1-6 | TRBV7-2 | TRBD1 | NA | TGTGCCAGCAGCTACAGGGCTTCAGGGGGCGCAGGCAATTCACCCCTCCACTTT | CASSYRASGGAGNSPLHF
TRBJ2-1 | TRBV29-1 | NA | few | TGCAGCGTTGAAGATTATGGTTCGGACGATGACTACAATGAGCAGTTCTTC | CSVEDYGSDDDYNEQFF